The next 22 T cell receptor beta chains were all read from a single sample in a study of neurological immune-mediated disorders. TCRdb used MiXCR to reprocess the 5' RACE reads, holding one entry per CDR3 protein. Found here are tens of thousands of distinct CDR3 sequences, about 4% of them singletons; the top ten hold 2.9%. The sample comprised PBMCs. The receptors here all came from a man between 45 and 60 years old with multiple sclerosis.

Ten or more counts support this clonotype. In nucleotides, the CDR3 is TGTGCCAGCAGTTTAGGGGAACCTAATTCCTATGGCTACACCTTC. Translating gives CASSLGEPNSYGYTF. This rearrangement joins TRBV27 to TRBJ1-2, with D unresolved. CDR3 length equals 15 residues. V was trimmed by 2 bases and J by 4 bases, leaving 14 bases between them. CDR1 and CDR2 from the germline V gene are MNHEY and SMNVEV (reference sequence).

This clonotype was counted many times. This chain connects TRBV5-6 to TRBJ2-2, with D uncertain. Trimming cost V 6 bases and J 4 bases, with 10 bases left between them. There are 13 residues in the CDR3. Germline CDR1 reads SGHDT; CDR2 reads YYEEEE. The CDR3 coding sequence is TGTGCCAGCACCCTGACCACCACCGGGGAGCTGTTTTTT. Its translation: CASTLTTTGELFF.

This clonotype showed up many times. J is TRBJ2-7 and V is TRBV5-1, with TRBD1 matching over 12 bases. V shed 0 bases, J shed 0 bases, and the junction held 4 bases outside the gene matches. This CDR3 spans 17 amino acids. The germline V gene has CDR1 SGHRS and CDR2 YFSETQ. CDR3 loop: CASSLAGTGGGSYEQYF. CDR3 DNA: TGCGCCAGCAGCTTGGCCGGGACAGGGGGCGGCTCCTACGAGCAGTACTTC.

This chain joins TRBV27 and TRBJ2-5, with TRBD2 matching over 8 bases. Germline CDR1 reads MNHEY; CDR2 reads SMNVEV (reference sequence). The CDR3 sequence is 14 residues long. Unmatched junction bases numbered 9, after V lost 5 bases and J lost 7 bases. CDR3 region: CASSGSTGGGTQYF. Written as DNA, the CDR3 is TGTGCCAGCAGTGGTTCAACGGGAGGGGGGACCCAGTACTTC.

This clonotype was picked up many times. The rearrangement uses TRBV29-1 and TRBJ2-3; D may be TRBD1 or TRBD2 (5 bases each). Trimming shortened V by 6 bases and J by 0 bases, and 16 bases separated the two germline ends. The germline V gene has CDR1 SQVTM and CDR2 ANQGSEA. The CDR3 has 15 residues. CDR3 sequence reads: CSVETRGDSTDTQYF. Written as DNA, the CDR3 is TGCAGCGTGGAAACTAGGGGCGATAGCACAGATACGCAGTATTTT.

This clonotype came up many times. The chain employs TRBV20-1 and TRBJ2-2; the match to TRBD2 covers 9 bases. In germline, CDR1 is DFQATT, CDR2 SNEGSKA (reference sequence). This CDR3 region has 16 residues. J gave up 5 bases and V 1 base, and 8 bases lay outside the gene matches. The DNA of the CDR3 is TGCAGTGCTAGAGTTGAAGGCGGGAGGGGGACCGGGGAGCTGTTTTTT. It codes for CSARVEGGRGTGELFF.

This clonotype was counted many times. The rearrangement links TRBV4-1 to TRBJ1-1; the D gene is possibly TRBD1 (6 bases). V lost 3 bases and J 4 bases, leaving 12 bases between the germline ends. Germline loops: CDR1 MGHRA, CDR2 YSYEKL. There are 14 residues in the CDR3. The CDR3 coding sequence is TGCGCCAGCAGCCAGCACCGAGGGGGCACTGAAGCTTTCTTT. This codes for CASSQHRGGTEAFF.

This clonotype was recorded at least ten times. The rearrangement joins TRBV7-9 to TRBJ2-4, with D perhaps matching TRBD1 (6 bases). Trimming stripped 1 base from V and 1 base from J, with 8 bases between. Germline V lookup: CDR1 SEHNR, CDR2 FQNEAQ (reference sequence). The CDR3 loop spans 15 amino acids. The CDR3 sequence is CASSLVQGAKNIQYF. The CDR3 DNA is TGTGCCAGCAGCTTAGTCCAGGGGGCCAAAAACATTCAGTACTTC.

This clonotype showed up many times. The V gene is TRBV6-5, the J gene TRBJ1-4; D might be TRBD1 (6 bases). CDR3 length: 13 residues. V was shortened by 11 bases and J by 8 bases, with 18 bases between the two germline ends. CDR1 MNHEY and CDR2 SVGAGI come from the germline V gene. The CDR3 region is CACRGRPGEKLFF. The CDR3 coding sequence is TGTGCCTGTAGGGGGAGACCTGGAGAAAAACTGTTTTTT.

V and J are TRBV12-3 or TRBV12-4 and TRBJ1-2; a weak D match, TRBD1 (5 bases). The CDR3 sequence is 13 residues long. V was trimmed by 3 bases and J by 5 bases, leaving 10 bases between them. The CDR3 spells CASSFETEYGYTF. In DNA, the CDR3 is TGTGCCAGCAGTTTCGAGACAGAATATGGCTACACCTTC.

This clonotype has a handful of counts. The chain has TRBV6-6 and TRBJ2-7; D unresolved. The CDR3 has 16 amino acids. V was shortened by 0 bases and J by 6 bases, with 18 bases between the two germline ends. CDR1 and CDR2 (germline): MNHNY, SVGAGI (reference sequence). The CDR3 protein is CASSYSMESSYSEQYF. The CDR3 nucleotides are TGTGCCAGCAGTTACTCGATGGAAAGCTCCTACTCCGAGCAGTACTTC.

This clonotype was detected a few times. The chain recombines TRBV25-1 with TRBJ1-1; the D gene is possibly TRBD1 (5 bases). The germline CDR1 and CDR2 sequences are MGHDK and SYGVNS. With 1 base removed from V and 4 bases from J, the gap between germline ends came to 7 bases. There are 13 residues in the CDR3. This chain's CDR3 is CASSELTGTEAFF. CDR3 DNA: TGTGCCAGCAGTGAATTAACAGGCACTGAAGCTTTCTTT.

This clonotype has ten or more counts. The rearrangement links TRBV28 to TRBJ2-3, with 11 bases lining up with TRBD2. V lost 7 bases to trimming and J lost 2 bases; unmatched junction nucleotides: 5. Looked up from germline, CDR1 is MDHEN and CDR2 is SYDVKM. The CDR3 totals 15 residues. The CDR3 sequence is CASISGRAVTDTQYF. CDR3 bases: TGTGCCAGCATTAGCGGGAGGGCCGTCACAGATACGCAGTATTTT.

Many counts were recorded for this clonotype. The V and J genes are TRBV10-2 and TRBJ2-4; D is possibly TRBD1 or TRBD2 (6 bases each). The V gene's germline CDR1 is WSHSY and CDR2 SAAADI. Trimming left V 0 bases short and J 7 bases short, with 7 bases between. The CDR3 runs 13 residues. This chain's CDR3 is CASSESGGNIQYF. CDR3 coding DNA: TGCGCCAGCAGTGAGTCAGGGGGGAACATTCAGTACTTC.

In this sample, this clonotype turned up a few times. V is TRBV7-9 and J is TRBJ2-7; the D gene could be TRBD1 or TRBD2 (5 bases each). The germline V and J ends were trimmed by 0 bases and 2 bases, with 14 bases remaining between them. This CDR3 is 16 amino acids long. The germline CDR1 and CDR2 sequences are SEHNR and FQNEAQ (reference sequence). DNA of the CDR3: TGTGCCAGCAGCTTAGCTGGGGACCCCAGAACCTACGAGCAGTACTTC. The encoded protein is CASSLAGDPRTYEQYF.

This clonotype was observed at least ten times. The V gene is TRBV12-3 or TRBV12-4, the J gene TRBJ2-3; 8 nucleotides line up with TRBD1. The CDR3 loop spans 19 amino acids. Trimming cost V 6 bases and J 4 bases; bases outside gene matches: 21. The DNA for the CDR3 is TGTGCCAGCAGCTACCGGGACAGGATCCTTTTTAGCGCCGCAGATACGCAGTATTTT. It is translated as CASSYRDRILFSAADTQYF.

This clonotype was seen ten or more times. The chain links TRBV4-1 to TRBJ2-5, with D possibly TRBD1 on 5 matching bases. Trimming took 5 bases from V and 0 from J, leaving 10 bases between them. The CDR3 loop spans 14 amino acids. Looked up from germline, CDR1 is MGHRA and CDR2 is YSYEKL. CDR3 nucleotide sequence: TGCGCCAGCAGCGATCAGGGTTACCAAGAGACCCAGTACTTC. Residues: CASSDQGYQETQYF.

This clonotype was seen only a few times. Mismatch with germline at one junction end may stem from a read error. This chain connects TRBV6-5 to TRBJ2-2, with D possibly being TRBD1 (5 bases). Germline CDR1 and CDR2: MNHEY and SVGAGI. The CDR3 totals 12 residues. The CDR3 sequence: CVSRARSGELFF. The CDR3 region has the DNA TGTGTCAGCAGGGCGAGGTCCGGGGAGCTGTTTTTT.

This clonotype was picked up many times. The J gene is TRBJ2-3, the V gene TRBV10-3, with 7 nucleotides matching TRBD1. The CDR3 is made up of 17 amino acids. The germline V gene has CDR1 ENHRY and CDR2 SYGVKD. The V segment lost 5 bases and the J segment 2 bases; nucleotides outside the gene matches: 13. The CDR3 nucleotides read TGTGCCATCAGTCCCTCCGGGACAGCGGATAACACAGATACGCAGTATTTT. It is translated as CAISPSGTADNTDTQYF.

This clonotype was seen ten or more times. This chain connects TRBV4-1 to TRBJ2-7; D gene ambiguous. The CDR3 is 11 residues long. Trimming removed 0 bases at V and 9 bases at J, with 6 bases between. From germline, CDR1 is MGHRA and CDR2 YSYEKL. The CDR3 DNA follows: TGCGCCAGCAGCCAAGATTTTAGGCAGTACTTC. Encoded protein: CASSQDFRQYF.

This clonotype occurred many times. This chain uses TRBV20-1 with TRBJ2-1; weak D call: TRBD1 (6 bases). Germline lookup yields CDR1 DFQATT and CDR2 SNEGSKA (reference sequence). Trimming cost V 3 bases and J 5 bases, with 14 bases left between them. The CDR3 sequence is 14 residues long. CDR3 DNA sequence: TGCAGTGCTAGGGATCCGGGACACAACAATGAGCAGTTCTTC. This codes for CSARDPGHNNEQFF.

A few counts support this clonotype. The chain carries TRBV16 and TRBJ2-1; D may be TRBD1 or TRBD2 (5 bases each). The CDR3 is made up of 11 amino acids. Germline lookup yields CDR1 KGHSY and CDR2 FQNENV. V was trimmed by 3 bases and J by 9 bases, leaving 6 bases between them. In DNA, the CDR3 is TGTGCCAGCAGCCAGAGGGGTGAGCAGTTCTTC. It codes for CASSQRGEQFF.